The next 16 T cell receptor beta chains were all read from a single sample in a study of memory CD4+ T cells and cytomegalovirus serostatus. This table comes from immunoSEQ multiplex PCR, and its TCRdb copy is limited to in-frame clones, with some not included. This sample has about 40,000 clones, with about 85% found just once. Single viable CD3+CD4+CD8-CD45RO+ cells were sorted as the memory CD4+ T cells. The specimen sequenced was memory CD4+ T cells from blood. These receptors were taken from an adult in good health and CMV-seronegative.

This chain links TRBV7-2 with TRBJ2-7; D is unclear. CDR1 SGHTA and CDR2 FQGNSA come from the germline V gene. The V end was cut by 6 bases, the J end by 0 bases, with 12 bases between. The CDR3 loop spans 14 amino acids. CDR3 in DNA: TGTGCCAGCAGATCCCGACCGGGCTCCTACGAGCAGTACTTC. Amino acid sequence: CASRSRPGSYEQYF.

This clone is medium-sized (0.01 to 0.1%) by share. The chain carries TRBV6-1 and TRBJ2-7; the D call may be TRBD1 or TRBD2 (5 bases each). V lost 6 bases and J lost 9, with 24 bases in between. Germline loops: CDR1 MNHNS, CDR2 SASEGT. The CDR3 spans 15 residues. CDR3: CASSGRDGAWFGQYF. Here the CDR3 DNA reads TGTGCCAGCAGCGGAAGGGACGGTGCTTGGTTTGGGCAGTACTTC.

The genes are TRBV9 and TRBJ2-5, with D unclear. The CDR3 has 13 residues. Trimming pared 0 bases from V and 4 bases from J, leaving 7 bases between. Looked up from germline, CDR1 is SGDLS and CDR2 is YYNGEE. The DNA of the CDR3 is TGTGCCAGCAGCGTAGAAACGGGAGAGACCCAGTACTTC. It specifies CASSVETGETQYF.

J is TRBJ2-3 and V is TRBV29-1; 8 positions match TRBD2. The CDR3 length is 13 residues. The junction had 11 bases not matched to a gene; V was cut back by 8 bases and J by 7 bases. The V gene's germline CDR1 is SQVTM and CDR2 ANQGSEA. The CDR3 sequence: CSLTRVAGNTQYF. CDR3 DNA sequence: TGCAGCCTAACGCGGGTAGCGGGGAATACGCAGTATTTT.

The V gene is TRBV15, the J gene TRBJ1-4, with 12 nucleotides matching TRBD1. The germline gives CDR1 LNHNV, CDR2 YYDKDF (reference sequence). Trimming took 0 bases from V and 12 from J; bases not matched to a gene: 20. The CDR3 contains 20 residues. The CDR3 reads CATSRDLATGTGGPFKELFF. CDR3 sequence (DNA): TGTGCCACCAGCAGAGATCTGGCTACCGGGACAGGGGGCCCCTTCAAAGAACTGTTTTTT. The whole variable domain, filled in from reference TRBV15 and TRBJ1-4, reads DAMVIQNPRYQVTQFGKPVTLSCSQTLNHNVMYWYQQKSSQAPKLLFHYYDKDFNNEADTPDNFQSRRPNTSFCFLDIRSPGLGDTAMYLCATSRDLATGTGGPFKELFFGSGTQLSVL.

The CDR3 region has the DNA TGTGCCAGCAGACTCTCAGGGGTACAGCCCCAGCATTTT. Its translation is CASRLSGVQPQHF. This chain joins TRBV28 and TRBJ1-5, with D perhaps matching TRBD1 (6 bases). Germline CDR1 and CDR2: MDHEN and SYDVKM. Trimming cost V 6 bases and J 7 bases, with 13 bases left between them. The CDR3 has 13 amino acids.

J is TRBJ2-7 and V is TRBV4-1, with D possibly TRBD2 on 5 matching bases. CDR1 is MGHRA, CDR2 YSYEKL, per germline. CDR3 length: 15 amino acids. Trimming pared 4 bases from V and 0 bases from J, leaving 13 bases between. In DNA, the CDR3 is TGCGCCAGCAGCCTCTTACGGGGAAGCTCCTACGAGCAGTACTTC. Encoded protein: CASSLLRGSSYEQYF.

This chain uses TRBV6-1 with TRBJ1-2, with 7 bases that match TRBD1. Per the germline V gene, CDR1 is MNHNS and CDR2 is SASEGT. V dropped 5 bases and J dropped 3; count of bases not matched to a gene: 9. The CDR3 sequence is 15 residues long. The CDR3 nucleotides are TGTGCCAGCAGTCCTCGACAGGGATGGGACTATGGCTACACCTTC. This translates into CASSPRQGWDYGYTF.

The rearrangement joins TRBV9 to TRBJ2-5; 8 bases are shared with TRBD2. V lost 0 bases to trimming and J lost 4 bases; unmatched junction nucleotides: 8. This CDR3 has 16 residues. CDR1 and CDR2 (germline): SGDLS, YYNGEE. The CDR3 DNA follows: TGTGCCAGCAGCGTAGCGGGGGGGCGCGGTGGAGAGACCCAGTACTTC. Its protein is CASSVAGGRGGETQYF.

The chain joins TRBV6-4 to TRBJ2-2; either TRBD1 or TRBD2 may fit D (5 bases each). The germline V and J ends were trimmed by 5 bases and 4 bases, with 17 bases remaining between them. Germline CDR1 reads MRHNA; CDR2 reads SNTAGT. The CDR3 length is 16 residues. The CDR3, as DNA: TGTGCCAGCAGTCCTCCTGGCCCGGGGCGCACCGGGGAGCTGTTTTTT. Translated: CASSPPGPGRTGELFF.

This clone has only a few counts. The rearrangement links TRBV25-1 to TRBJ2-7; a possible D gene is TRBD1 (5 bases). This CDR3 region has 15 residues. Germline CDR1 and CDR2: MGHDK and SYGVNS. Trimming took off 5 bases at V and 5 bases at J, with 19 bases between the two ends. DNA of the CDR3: TGTGCCAGCAGTTCAATATCGACAGCAACTAACGAGCAGTACTTC. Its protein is CASSSISTATNEQYF.

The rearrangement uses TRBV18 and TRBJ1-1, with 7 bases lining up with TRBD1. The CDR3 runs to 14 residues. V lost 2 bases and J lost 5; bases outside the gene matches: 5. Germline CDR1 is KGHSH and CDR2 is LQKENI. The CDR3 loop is CASSPRQGWTEAFF. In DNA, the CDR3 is TGTGCCAGCTCACCAAGACAGGGATGGACTGAAGCTTTCTTT.

The CDR3 reads CASREGHAAGYGYTF. The DNA for the CDR3 is TGTGCCAGCAGAGAGGGACACGCCGCCGGCTATGGCTACACCTTC. The genes are TRBV28 and TRBJ1-2; the D gene is possibly TRBD1 (6 bases). In germline, CDR1 is MDHEN, CDR2 SYDVKM. Trimming shortened V by 6 bases and J by 4 bases, and 18 bases separated the two germline ends. The CDR3 contains 15 residues.

The CDR3 DNA is TGTGCCAGCAGTTTACCCCGGAACTCCTATAATTCACCCCTCCACTTT. Amino acids: CASSLPRNSYNSPLHF. This rearrangement joins TRBV27 to TRBJ1-6; D remains ambiguous. The V end lost 2 bases, the J end lost 0 bases, and 8 bases lay between the germline ends. This CDR3 contains 16 residues. Germline V CDR1 and CDR2: MNHEY, SMNVEV (reference sequence).

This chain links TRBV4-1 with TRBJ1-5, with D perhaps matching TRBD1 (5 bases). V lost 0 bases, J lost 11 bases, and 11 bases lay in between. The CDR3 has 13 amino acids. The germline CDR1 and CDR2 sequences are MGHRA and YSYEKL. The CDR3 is CASSQDGGTAQHF. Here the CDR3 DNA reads TGCGCCAGCAGCCAAGATGGGGGGACTGCCCAGCATTTT.

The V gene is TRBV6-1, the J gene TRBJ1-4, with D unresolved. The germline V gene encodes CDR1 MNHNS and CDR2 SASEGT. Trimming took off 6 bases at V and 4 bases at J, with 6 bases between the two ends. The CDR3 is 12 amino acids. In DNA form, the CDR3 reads TGTGCCAGCAGGAGCCTTAATGAAAAACTGTTTTTT. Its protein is CASRSLNEKLFF.